This T cell receptor beta chain was identified during a study of T cells in Graves' hyperthyroidism and ophthalmopathy. On the study more broadly: Peripheral blood was obtained at initial diagnosis, preceding any treatment.

Amplification of TCR beta CDR3 regions used RNA as the template. HTBI primers were the set used in a first-round RT-PCR of the TCR CDR3. TCRdb itself ran the multiplex PCR reads through MiXCR, one entry per CDR3 protein. The sample holds approximately 600,000 distinct CDR3 sequences; roughly 20% are singletons and the top ten take 34%. A note on this clonotype: Its antigen is as yet unknown.

Study observations and caveats: Among clonotypes expanded in thyroid above 0.001, most were also found in blood.

Germline V gene data show CDR1 as SEHNR and CDR2 as FQNEAQ (reference sequence). Trimming cost V 7 bases and J 4 bases, with 8 bases left between them. The CDR3 consists of 13 residues. The receptor was derived from a young man with Graves' ophthalmopathy. The V and J genes are TRBV7-9 and TRBJ2-6, with D possibly TRBD1 on 5 matching bases. The sequencing sample was made of blood. CDR3 nucleotides: TGTGCCAGCAAGGGGTTCGGGGCCAACGTCCTGACTTTC. Translation: CASKGFGANVLTF.